This entry concerns a single TCR beta chain. Its binding antigen is unknown. The final CDR3 position lacks the conserved phenylalanine or tryptophan, pointing to a likely read error. The receptor library was made with the immunoSEQ multiplex PCR assay. For the multiplex PCR, a mixture combining 60 forward primers for TCR Vbeta segments and 13 reverse primers for TCR Jbeta segments was used. The CDR3 region of rearranged TCR beta genes was amplified from genomic DNA by a multiplex PCR assay. The Illumina HiSeq System was used to sequence the amplified TCR beta libraries as 87-base-pair reads. Per the source publication's procedure: Across the 666 repertoires, a later analysis counted some 80 million unique TCR beta chains, roughly 11 million of which were shared by at least two donors. Raw reads were error-corrected and collapsed into unique sequences by a nearest-neighbor algorithm in which closely related sequences were merged to remove PCR and sequencing errors. V, D and J gene segments were assigned by aligning CDR3 sequences to IMGT reference sequences. For a sequence to be retained, a match of at least six nucleotides to both a V gene segment and a J gene segment was required. A rearrangement counted as productive if the CDR3 had no stop codons and remained in frame with V and J, and every other rearrangement counted as non-productive. Following IMGT convention, CDR3 was defined as the stretch from the second conserved V-encoded cysteine up to the conserved J-encoded phenylalanine. The earlier analysis of about 530 of the donors excluded any sequence lacking an unambiguous match to a single V gene segment. An earlier analysis of approximately 590 of the donors classified V segments as functional when productive rearrangements were above 56.7% and as segregating when the standard deviation between donors was above 5%. A statistical classification framework was built for diagnosing cytomegalovirus status from the catalog of TCR beta chain sequences. A later analysis assigned V and J genes by comparing TCR nucleotide sequences with IMGT/GENE-DB human TR gene sequences. A later analysis assigned CDR3 sequences and most-parsimonious VDJ recombination scenarios with the TCRdist pipeline. In a later analysis, every TCR beta chain was defined by the combination of its CDR3 amino acid sequence and its V-gene family, and reads without a unique V-gene family were dropped. To address suspected cross-contamination and a sequencing artifact, a later analysis removed 592 highly shared, low-generation-probability nucleotide sequences. In a later analysis, a clonal expansion index was calculated for each public chain from normalized within-repertoire ranks of inferred template counts. Generation probabilities in a later analysis came from a VDJ recombination model fitted to out-of-frame rearrangements, and those results were checked against IGoR. Hypergeometric tests were used in a later analysis to score TCR-TCR, TCR-HLA and TCR-CMV co-occurrence, with a repertoire-size bias correction applied to the TCR pairs. A later analysis estimated false discovery rates by permuting HLA or CMV assignments 20 times. In a later analysis, co-occurring TCRs were grouped using DBSCAN, with TCRdist sequence similarity added in when clustering inside HLA-allele-positive subsets. Repertoires with fewer than 30,000 or more than 120,000 public chains, plus five repertoires with anomalous nucleotide sharing, were excluded from co-occurrence clustering. In its TCRdb copy, this immuneACCESS table keeps in-frame sequences only and misses some clones. Where compared with another copy, unresolved V genes explain less than half of these, and the others have no known cause. V and J calls and clone size follow that table, whereas D and trimming were derived from the DNA. This sample holds 100,000 or so clones; 73% were observed only once. The ten largest make up approximately 3.5% of the sample.

The cohort consisted of 666 healthy bone marrow donors. Cohort members were all nominally healthy when sampled, although unrecorded immune exposures were likely present. The donor was CMV seronegative and belonged to the group of 352 seronegative cohort members. A peripheral blood sample was provided by each donor, and peripheral blood mononuclear cells were used for TCR beta sequencing. Genomic DNA extraction from the blood cell samples was performed with the Qiagen DNeasy Blood Extraction Kit. These data come from a study of cytomegalovirus exposure and HLA in healthy donors (dated by TCRdb to 2017 to 2019). A note on the overall study: An earlier analysis of 587 of the donors reported roughly 300 Gb of sequence data and 95 million to 120 million unique TCR beta sequences obtained from roughly 170 million T cells. The number of typed donors differed by locus: roughly 629-640 for A, B, C, DRB1 and DQB1; roughly 510 for DQA1; 606 for DPA1; and 450 to 480 for DPB1. Roughly 300 gigabases of sequencing data and tens of millions of unique TCR sequences were included in an early release covering about 700 HLA-typed donors. Besides the first cohort of around 700 subjects, a separate validation cohort made up of 120 different subjects was used. The genetic ancestry cluster associated with self-reported Caucasian donors included 70% to 85% of the 350 to 500 genotyped donors. An earlier analysis of several hundred of the donors applied high-throughput TCR beta sequencing to assess whether each TCR beta V gene segment acted as functional or pseudogenic. Class I and class II HLA loci were covered by the typing at four-digit resolution. The study used immunosequencing to profile the T cell repertoires of around 600 subjects and linked those repertoires to cytomegalovirus serostatus. Donor age, sex, ethnicity and CMV serostatus were collected together with the repertoire data. Every discovery cohort repertoire had been produced on one sequencing platform. Genome-wide SNP genotypes for about 60% of the roughly 700 donors were used in a later genetic analysis, which treated that subset as a discovery cohort. A later analysis re-examined previously published TCR beta repertoires from about 670 donors and added high-resolution HLA genotyping to investigate patterns of TCR occurrence. On average, 235,054 unique TCR beta nucleotide sequences were sequenced per donor among a few hundred genotyped donors of the cohort, with roughly 18% of those sequences being non-productive. Rather than drawing on any new phenotypic data, the later analysis identified candidate immune exposures from TCR beta sequences and the way those sequences occurred across donors. The study aimed to test whether cataloging public T cell receptors could reveal signatures of past pathogen exposure. To predict cytomegalovirus infection status, the study combined high-throughput TCR immunosequencing, statistical association of individual TCRs with disease status, and machine learning. Four to six DR-DQ haplotypes were handled as single units for association and clustering, since linkage in the cohort was strong. What the work shows at the level of the full study, not this receptor alone: In both the original and validation cohorts, the classifier was reported to diagnose cytomegalovirus status with high specificity and sensitivity. Only TCR beta chains were sequenced in this cohort, and the absence of alpha or paired-chain data limited detectable features. Because HLA typing was missing for some donors at each locus, association tests included only the typed subset. CMV serostatus was the only immune exposure information available for the cohort. A total of 164 TCR beta chains were listed by the study as associated with cytomegalovirus. A later analysis found that TCR association rates varied across HLA loci, with DRB1 alleles showing the most associated TCRs and HLA-C alleles the fewest. Broadly in line with IMGT annotations, most TCR beta V segments showed up in productive rearrangements about 87% or about 30% of the time in an earlier analysis of around 600 of the donors. In a later genetic analysis, fewer N-insertions in productive TCRs were reported among donors in an Asian-associated ancestry cluster than the roughly 710-donor mean. A further reported finding was that TCR beta sequences accurately predicted the HLA-A and HLA-B alleles for most subjects in the first cohort. Across donors, most TCR sequences were observed very rarely, whereas some public TCRs were present in many individuals. According to a later analysis, most CMV-associated TCR beta chains appeared to be HLA-restricted, and the HLA associations seemed to be driven largely by CMV exposure. Because the 87-base-pair reads could not distinguish some IMGT-functional V segments, including TRBV6-2 and TRBV6-3, those segments were excluded. A cluster of highly shared sequence variants was judged likely to represent a technical artifact of the sequencing pipeline. Presence/absence analyses assumed roughly uniform sequencing depth across donors, an assumption that may not hold. The earlier analysis of a few hundred of the donors excluded some 15 rarely observed V segments, including chromosome 9 orphons, because counts were too low. Several of the top co-occurrence clusters appeared to be linked to parvovirus B19, influenza, CMV and Epstein-Barr virus, according to a later analysis. The authors suggested that the approach could potentially be extended to other disease states and immunological phenotypes. When HLA alleles, especially DR and DQ, strongly co-occurred, attributing TCR associations to individual alleles was difficult. A few of the identified cytomegalovirus-associated TCR beta chains were confirmed in vitro to be specific for cytomegalovirus antigens. At a false discovery rate of 0.05, a later analysis linked around 17,000 TCR beta sequences to specific HLA alleles. Correlated functional status among segregating V segments might be attributable to linkage disequilibrium, but an unknown experimental factor could not be ruled out. In a later genetic analysis, a missense DCLRE1C variant was associated with V-gene and J-gene trimming of TCR beta chains, and the association was replicated in an independent cohort. Compared with equally common non-associated chains, HLA-associated TCR beta chains in a later analysis were more clonally expanded and had lower generation probabilities.

The CDR3 is 15 amino acids in total, end residues counted. The kept DNA is CDR3 alone, 45 bases in frame from the first base. V is shortened by 3 bases, J by 0 bases, and the region joining them spans 9 bases. Sequences MGHRA (CDR1) and YSYEKL (CDR2) are obtained from the germline V gene. The receptor comes from a middle-aged man in good health and CMV-seronegative. Sequencing was performed on PBMCs. The sequence links TRBV4-1 to TRBJ1-5; there is no confident call for the D gene. Read as DNA, the sequence is TGCGCCAGCAGCCACCGAGATCATAGCAATCAGCCCCAGCATGTT. Translation gives CASSHRDHSNQPQHV.